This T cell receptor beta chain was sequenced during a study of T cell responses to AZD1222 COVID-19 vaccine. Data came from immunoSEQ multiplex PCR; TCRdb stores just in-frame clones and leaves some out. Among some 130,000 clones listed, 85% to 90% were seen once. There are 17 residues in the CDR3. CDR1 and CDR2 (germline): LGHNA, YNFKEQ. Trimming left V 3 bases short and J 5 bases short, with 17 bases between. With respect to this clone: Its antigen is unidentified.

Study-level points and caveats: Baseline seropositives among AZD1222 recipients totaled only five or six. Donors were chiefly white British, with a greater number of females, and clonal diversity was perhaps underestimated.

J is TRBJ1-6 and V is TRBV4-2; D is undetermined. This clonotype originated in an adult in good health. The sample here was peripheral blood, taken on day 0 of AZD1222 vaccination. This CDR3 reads CASSHPVSGGNNSPLHF. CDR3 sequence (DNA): TGTGCCAGCAGCCACCCCGTCTCAGGAGGAAATAATTCACCCCTCCACTTT.